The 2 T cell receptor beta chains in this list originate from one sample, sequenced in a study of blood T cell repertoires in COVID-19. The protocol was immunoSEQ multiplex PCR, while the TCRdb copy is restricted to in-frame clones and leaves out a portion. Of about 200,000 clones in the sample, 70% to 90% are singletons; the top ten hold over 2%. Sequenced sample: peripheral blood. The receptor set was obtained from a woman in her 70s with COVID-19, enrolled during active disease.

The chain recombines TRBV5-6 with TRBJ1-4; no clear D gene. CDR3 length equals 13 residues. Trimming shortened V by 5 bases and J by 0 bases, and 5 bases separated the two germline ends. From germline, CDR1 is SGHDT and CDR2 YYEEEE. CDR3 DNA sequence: TGTGCCAGCAGGACATCAACTAATGAAAAACTGTTTTTT. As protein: CASRTSTNEKLFF.

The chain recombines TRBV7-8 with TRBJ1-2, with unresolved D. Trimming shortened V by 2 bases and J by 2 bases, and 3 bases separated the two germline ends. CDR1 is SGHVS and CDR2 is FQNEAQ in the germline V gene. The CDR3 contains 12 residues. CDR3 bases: TGTGCCAGCAGCTTACGGAACTATGGCTACACCTTC. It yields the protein CASSLRNYGYTF.